The 31 T cell receptor beta chains in this list originate from one sample, sequenced in a study of sequential checkpoint blockade in melanoma. Generated by immunoSEQ multiplex PCR, the TCRdb table keeps only in-frame clones and is missing some. The repertoire includes about 27,000 clones, roughly 80% of them detected once, and around a fifth sits in the top ten. Documented treatment: randomized to nivolumab then ipilimumab (arm A) or the reverse (arm B). The source was CD8+ T cells sorted from blood (inferred from file names), collected from a patient given nivolumab and ipilimumab in sequence. Receptors were obtained from a human donor with melanoma.

This chain uses TRBV6-6 with TRBJ2-1, with D perhaps matching TRBD1 (5 bases). The CDR3 is 13 residues long. Germline CDR1 is MNHNY and CDR2 is SVGAGI (reference sequence). Trimming shortened V by 7 bases and J by 8 bases, and 15 bases separated the two germline ends. In DNA form, the CDR3 reads TGTGCCAGCACCCCGGGCCCCAGGGATGAGCAGTTCTTC. Encoded protein: CASTPGPRDEQFF.

The chain uses TRBV7-9 and TRBJ1-1, with D tentatively TRBD1 (5 bases). The germline gives CDR1 SEHNR, CDR2 FQNEAQ (reference sequence). Trimming stripped 1 base from V and 1 base from J, with 10 bases between. The CDR3 contains 15 residues. CDR3 sequence reads: CASSLVAGENTEAFF. Written as DNA, the CDR3 is TGTGCCAGCAGCTTAGTGGCGGGGGAGAACACTGAAGCTTTCTTT.

The chain combines TRBV4-3 with TRBJ1-1; the D is unclear. This CDR3 spans 15 amino acids. Per the germline V gene, CDR1 is LGHNA and CDR2 is YSLEER. With 0 bases removed from V and 4 bases from J, the gap between germline ends came to 12 bases. The CDR3 is CASSQDSSGITEAFF. DNA for the CDR3: TGCGCCAGCAGCCAAGATTCCTCAGGTATCACTGAAGCTTTCTTT.

CDR3 region: CASSQDRSPAGDEQYF. The CDR3 coding sequence is TGCGCCAGCAGCCAAGATAGGTCTCCCGCCGGGGACGAGCAGTACTTC. This sequence joins TRBV4-3 and TRBJ2-7; possible D gene TRBD2, 5 bases. CDR3 length: 16 residues. Trimming took off 0 bases at V and 5 bases at J, with 17 bases between the two ends. Germline loops: CDR1 LGHNA, CDR2 YSLEER.

This clone was detected only once. This chain uses TRBV7-9 with TRBJ2-5; a possible D gene is TRBD2 (5 bases). The V and J ends lost 5 bases and 2 bases respectively, with 9 bases between them. The CDR3 has 13 amino acids. Looked up from germline, CDR1 is SEHNR and CDR2 is FQNEAQ (reference sequence). DNA of the CDR3: TGTGCCAGCAGCCAGACGGGGCAAGAGACCCAGTACTTC. This codes for CASSQTGQETQYF. Together with reference TRBV7-9 and TRBJ2-5, the CDR3 gives the full variable domain: DTGVSQNPRHKITKRGQNVTFRCDPISEHNRLYWYRQTLGQGPEFLTYFQNEAQLEKSRLLSDRFSAERPKGSFSTLEIQRTEQGDSAMYLCASSQTGQETQYFGPGTRLLVL.

This clone has a handful of counts. The CDR3 region has the DNA TGTGCCAGCAGCTTAGTTTACGGGGGGGATGAGCAGTTCTTC. Protein product: CASSLVYGGDEQFF. The chain recombines TRBV7-2 with TRBJ2-1; 8 nucleotides align to TRBD2. This CDR3 contains 14 residues. V trimming: 1 base; J trimming: 8 bases; junction bases outside the gene matches: 4. CDR1 and CDR2 (germline): SGHTA, FQGNSA. Using reference TRBV7-2 and TRBJ2-1 for the parts outside the CDR3, the full variable domain is GAGVSQSPSNKVTEKGKDVELRCDPISGHTALYWYRQSLGQGLEFLIYFQGNSAPDKSGLPSDRFSAERTGGSVSTLTIQRTQQEDSAVYLCASSLVYGGDEQFFGPGTRLTVL.

The chain combines TRBV5-4 with TRBJ1-1; 7 bases are a match to TRBD1. Trimming took 4 bases from V and 0 from J; bases not matched to a gene: 6. Germline loops: CDR1 SGHNT, CDR2 YYREEE (reference sequence). CDR3 length: 15 residues. The CDR3, as DNA: TGTGCCAGCAGCCGAACTACAGGGGTGAACACTGAAGCTTTCTTT. This gives the protein CASSRTTGVNTEAFF.

J is TRBJ2-1 and V is TRBV19; 11 bases line up with TRBD2. The germline V gene has CDR1 LNHDA and CDR2 SQIVND (reference sequence). The CDR3 spans 15 residues. The ends lost 3 bases at V and 8 bases at J; junction bases unmatched: 6. The CDR3 DNA reads as TGTGCCAGTAGTATCCTAGCGGGAGGATTATATGAGCAGTTCTTC. Its protein product is CASSILAGGLYEQFF.

CDR3 coding DNA: TGTGCCAGCGGACCGGTACTAGCGGGGGGGCCGGACGAGCAGTACTTC. Residues: CASGPVLAGGPDEQYF. The chain recombines TRBV27 with TRBJ2-7; 13 nucleotides line up with TRBD2. J lost 5 bases, V lost 8 bases, and 12 bases had no gene match. Germline V gives CDR1 MNHEY, CDR2 SMNVEV (reference sequence). This CDR3 comprises 16 residues.

This clone was observed a handful of times. The chain carries TRBV19 and TRBJ1-5; D not resolved. Germline loops: CDR1 LNHDA, CDR2 SQIVND (reference sequence). The CDR3 spans 15 residues. V lost 6 bases and J lost 2, with 14 bases in between. The chain's CDR3 is CASSNNGGGNQPQHF. CDR3 sequence (DNA): TGTGCCAGTAGCAATAACGGAGGTGGCAATCAGCCCCAGCATTTT.

The chain joins TRBV4-3 to TRBJ2-1, with D perhaps TRBD2 (6 bases). Trimming took 0 bases from V and 0 from J, leaving 6 bases between them. The CDR3 sequence is 15 residues long. The V gene's germline CDR1 is LGHNA and CDR2 YSLEER. CDR3 coding DNA: TGCGCCAGCAGCCAAGAGCGGGACTCCTACAATGAGCAGTTCTTC. Protein product: CASSQERDSYNEQFF.

V is TRBV13 and J is TRBJ2-3; 8 nucleotides line up with TRBD2. CDR3 length equals 16 residues. Germline CDR1 and CDR2: PRHDT and FYEKMQ (reference sequence). The V segment lost 5 bases and the J segment 9 bases; nucleotides outside the gene matches: 16. DNA for the CDR3: TGTGCCAGCAGCCCGGGCTCCGGGAGGGCCTTTGAAACGCAGTATTTT. As protein: CASSPGSGRAFETQYF.

The chain recombines TRBV7-3 with TRBJ2-7; TRBD2 is a possible D gene (6 bases). Germline assignment: CDR1 SGHTA and CDR2 FQGTGA. V was pared by 2 bases and J by 3 bases, with 14 bases between. CDR3 size: 15 residues. CDR3: CASSLAPGLVYEQYF. The CDR3 DNA sequence: TGTGCCAGCAGCTTAGCCCCGGGACTGGTCTACGAGCAGTACTTC.

This clone was observed a few times. The chain links TRBV19 to TRBJ1-6; tentative D call: TRBD1 (5 bases). Between the trimmed V and J ends, which lost 3 bases and 8 bases, there was a span of 8 bases. Germline loops: CDR1 LNHDA, CDR2 SQIVND (reference sequence). CDR3 length: 13 amino acids. The CDR3 region is CASSMIRDSPLHF. CDR3 sequence (DNA): TGTGCCAGTAGTATGATCAGGGATTCACCCCTCCACTTT.

The chain uses TRBV6-6 and TRBJ2-7; D is possibly TRBD1 (6 bases). The CDR3 is 14 residues long. V shed 5 bases and J shed 2 bases, with 13 bases lying between them. Germline CDR1 is MNHNY and CDR2 is SVGAGI (reference sequence). The CDR3 spells CASSPTGITYEQYF. The CDR3 nucleotides are TGTGCCAGCAGTCCGACAGGAATAACCTACGAGCAGTACTTC.

The gene calls are TRBV19 and TRBJ1-1; possibly TRBD1 for D (5 bases). The V gene lost 4 bases and the J gene lost 1 base, with 13 bases spanning the gap. The CDR3 consists of 15 residues. The germline V gene encodes CDR1 LNHDA and CDR2 SQIVND (reference sequence). The CDR3 coding sequence is TGTGCCAGTAGTACCCTCGGGGGAAGGAACACTGAAGCTTTCTTT. Protein sequence: CASSTLGGRNTEAFF.

V is TRBV7-9 and J is TRBJ1-6; no reliable D call. The V gene lost 3 bases and the J gene lost 8 bases, with 11 bases spanning the gap. CDR1 is SEHNR and CDR2 is FQNEAQ in the germline V gene (reference sequence). The CDR3 contains 14 residues. CDR3 sequence: CASSFSGVDSPLHF. CDR3 coding DNA: TGTGCCAGCAGCTTTTCCGGGGTGGATTCACCCCTCCACTTT.

This clone was detected once. CDR3 nucleotides: TGTGCCAGCAGTTTCGGGGGGGCGGCAGATACGCAGTATTTT. It is translated as CASSFGGAADTQYF. J is TRBJ2-3 and V is TRBV27, with 8 bases lining up with TRBD2. The germline gives CDR1 MNHEY, CDR2 SMNVEV (reference sequence). The CDR3 consists of 14 residues. V lost 3 bases and J lost 4; bases outside the gene matches: 3.

The sample holds one count of this clone. The rearrangement joins TRBV19 to TRBJ2-7; no definite D call. The germline V gene encodes CDR1 LNHDA and CDR2 SQIVND (reference sequence). With 5 bases removed from V and 2 bases from J, the gap between germline ends came to 10 bases. This CDR3 region has 13 residues. The DNA of the CDR3 is TGTGCCAGTAGTTTCTCGCGGACCTACGAGCAGTACTTC. This sequence encodes CASSFSRTYEQYF.

The V gene is TRBV6-5, the J gene TRBJ1-1, with D hard to call. Germline CDR1 and CDR2: MNHEY and SVGAGI. The CDR3 runs to 14 residues. V was shortened by 0 bases and J by 3 bases, with 8 bases between the two germline ends. In nucleotides, the CDR3 is TGTGCCAGCAGTTACTCCCGGTGGTACACTGAAGCTTTCTTT. It yields the protein CASSYSRWYTEAFF.

The rearrangement joins TRBV19 to TRBJ2-1, with D perhaps TRBD2 (6 bases). CDR1 LNHDA and CDR2 SQIVND come from the germline V gene (reference sequence). There are 14 residues in the CDR3. Trimming stripped 4 bases from V and 5 bases from J, with 12 bases between. The DNA of the CDR3 is TGTGCCAGTAGTACGCTAGCGTATCACAATGAGCAGTTCTTC. Translating gives CASSTLAYHNEQFF.

This clone was recorded only once. The chain employs TRBV27 and TRBJ2-1, with 10 bases identical to TRBD1. The V gene's germline CDR1 is MNHEY and CDR2 SMNVEV (reference sequence). V dropped 10 bases and J dropped 7; count of bases not matched to a gene: 13. The CDR3 sequence is 15 residues long. CDR3 residues: CATEETGTGDNEQFF. The CDR3 DNA follows: TGTGCCACCGAAGAGACCGGGACAGGGGATAATGAGCAGTTCTTC.

The gene calls are TRBV7-8 and TRBJ2-3; D not resolved. The germline V and J ends were trimmed by 3 bases and 3 bases, with 13 bases remaining between them. There are 15 residues in the CDR3. Germline values: CDR1 SGHVS, CDR2 FQNEAQ. The CDR3 coding sequence is TGTGCCAGCAGCTTGGTCCGGAGTTGGACAGATACGCAGTATTTT. Its protein is CASSLVRSWTDTQYF.

The CDR3: CASSSGDSQYGYTF. In DNA, the CDR3 is TGTGCCAGCAGTTCGGGGGACAGCCAGTATGGCTACACCTTC. The chain employs TRBV6-6 and TRBJ1-2; 7 nucleotides agree with TRBD1. The CDR3 covers 14 residues. Germline V lookup: CDR1 MNHNY, CDR2 SVGAGI (reference sequence). Trimming took 4 bases from V and 5 from J; bases not matched to a gene: 7.

The V gene is TRBV19, the J gene TRBJ1-5; D is undetermined. The CDR3 runs to 14 residues. The V end lost 3 bases, the J end lost 1 base, and 7 bases lay between the germline ends. Germline values: CDR1 LNHDA, CDR2 SQIVND (reference sequence). The CDR3 sequence: CASSIEGSNQPQHF. CDR3 coding DNA: TGTGCCAGTAGTATTGAGGGCAGCAATCAGCCCCAGCATTTT.

The chain uses TRBV19 and TRBJ2-3; D unclear. Between the trimmed V and J ends, which lost 6 bases and 4 bases, there was a span of 29 bases. The CDR3 runs to 19 residues. Germline V CDR1 and CDR2: LNHDA, SQIVND (reference sequence). As DNA, the CDR3 is TGTGCCAGTAGCACCCGGGTAGGTCTCGAATATAATGGAGCAGATACGCAGTATTTT. Translating it yields CASSTRVGLEYNGADTQYF.

As for this clone: At the DNA level, this CDR3 is encoded by other sequences in the same sample as well. The chain is built from TRBV27 and TRBJ2-7; 10 bases agree with TRBD1. CDR1 is MNHEY and CDR2 is SMNVEV in the germline V gene (reference sequence). This CDR3 has 14 residues. Trimming took 5 bases from V and 3 from J; bases not matched to a gene: 4. CDR3 nucleotides: TGTGCCAGCAGTCCGCGGGACAGGGGCTACGAGCAGTACTTC. This codes for CASSPRDRGYEQYF.

This rearrangement joins TRBV19 to TRBJ2-7; 10 bases line up with TRBD1. The CDR3 is 13 amino acids. Germline-derived CDR1 and CDR2 are LNHDA and SQIVND (reference sequence). The J segment lost 6 bases and the V segment lost 7 bases, leaving 6 bases of the junction unmatched. The CDR3 nucleotides are TGTGCCAGTACGGGGACAGGGGAAGGCGAGCAGTACTTC. Its protein product is CASTGTGEGEQYF.

V and J are TRBV6-5 and TRBJ1-2; TRBD1 is a possible D gene (6 bases). The CDR3 is 15 residues long. The germline V gene has CDR1 MNHEY and CDR2 SVGAGI. Trimming stripped 5 bases from V and 0 bases from J, with 13 bases between. In DNA form, the CDR3 reads TGTGCCAGCAGTCCCGGGGACAAACCTAACTATGGCTACACCTTC. Translated: CASSPGDKPNYGYTF.

This clone was seen just once. This CDR3 is CASSPGGFETQYF. The DNA for the CDR3 is TGTGCCAGCAGTCCAGGGGGCTTCGAGACCCAGTACTTC. The chain links TRBV6-5 to TRBJ2-5, with 8 bases aligning to TRBD1. The V gene end was trimmed by 5 bases and the J gene end by 5 bases; junction bases not matched to a gene: 4. The germline V gene has CDR1 MNHEY and CDR2 SVGAGI. This CDR3 is built from 13 residues.

V gene TRBV9 combines with J gene TRBJ2-5, with 7 bases matching TRBD2. Trimming took 4 bases from V and 0 from J; bases not matched to a gene: 12. This CDR3 spans 17 amino acids. The germline CDR1 and CDR2 sequences are SGDLS and YYNGEE. In DNA form, the CDR3 reads TGTGCCAGCAGCCCTCCCCCGCTAGCGGCATACCAAGAGACCCAGTACTTC. This gives the protein CASSPPPLAAYQETQYF. The variable domain in full, completed from reference TRBV9 and TRBJ2-5, reads DSGVTQTPKHLITATGQRVTLRCSPRSGDLSVYWYQQSLDQGLQFLIQYYNGEERAKGNILERFSAQQFPDLHSELNLSSLELGDSALYFCASSPPPLAAYQETQYFGPGTRLLVL.